The 4 T cell receptor beta chains given below trace back to one sample, sequenced in a study of OX40 agonist ivuxolimab in advanced cancers. Using immunoSEQ multiplex PCR, the repertoire was profiled, and TCRdb retains in-frame clones only, with some absent. Among 98,000 or so clones listed, 90% to 95% were seen once. Sequencing was performed on CD4+ or CD8+ T cells sorted from blood, taken in a trial of the OX40 agonist ivuxolimab. The receptors were sampled from an adult with an advanced solid tumor such as melanoma, head and neck, liver or kidney cancer.

This sequence joins TRBV28 and TRBJ1-2; 7 positions match TRBD1. This CDR3 region has 13 residues. V shed 3 bases and J 4 bases; nucleotides not matched to a gene: 2. The germline CDR1 and CDR2 sequences are MDHEN and SYDVKM. The CDR3: CASSFDRVYGYTF. CDR3 bases: TGTGCCAGCAGTTTTGACAGGGTCTATGGCTACACCTTC.

The V gene is TRBV28, the J gene TRBJ2-5; possible D gene TRBD1, 6 bases. V lost 2 bases and J lost 9, with 13 bases in between. Germline loops: CDR1 MDHEN, CDR2 SYDVKM. This CDR3 has 13 residues. The CDR3 protein is CASSLQQAGAQYF. The DNA for the CDR3 is TGTGCCAGCAGTTTACAACAGGCAGGGGCCCAGTACTTC.

The chain couples TRBV11-1 to TRBJ1-1, with D unclear. Looked up from germline, CDR1 is SGHAT and CDR2 is FQDESV (reference sequence). The CDR3 contains 14 residues. Trimming shortened V by 1 base and J by 5 bases, and 11 bases separated the two germline ends. CDR3 sequence (DNA): TGTGCCAGCAGCTTAGGTGTCAGGATTACTGAAGCTTTCTTT. It specifies CASSLGVRITEAFF.

The chain uses TRBV18 and TRBJ2-5; 7 bases are shared with TRBD2. This CDR3 has 15 residues. Trimming cost V 1 base and J 5 bases; bases outside gene matches: 7. Germline V gives CDR1 KGHSH, CDR2 LQKENI. The CDR3 nucleotides read TGTGCCAGCTCACCACAACAACTGGGGGGGGAGACCCAGTACTTC. It codes for CASSPQQLGGETQYF.